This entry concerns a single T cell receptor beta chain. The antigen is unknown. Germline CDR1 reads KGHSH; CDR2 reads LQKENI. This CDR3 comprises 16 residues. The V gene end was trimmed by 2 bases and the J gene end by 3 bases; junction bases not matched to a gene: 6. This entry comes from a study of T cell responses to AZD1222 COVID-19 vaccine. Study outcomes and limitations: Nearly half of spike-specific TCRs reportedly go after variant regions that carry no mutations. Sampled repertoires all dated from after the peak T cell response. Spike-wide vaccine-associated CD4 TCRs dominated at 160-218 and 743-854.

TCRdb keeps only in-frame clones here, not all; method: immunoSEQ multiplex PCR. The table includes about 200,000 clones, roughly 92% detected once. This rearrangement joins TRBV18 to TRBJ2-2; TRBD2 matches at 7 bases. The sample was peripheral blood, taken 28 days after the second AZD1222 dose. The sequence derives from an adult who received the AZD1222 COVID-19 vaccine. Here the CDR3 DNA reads TGTGCCAGCTCACCATTACTAGCGATCGACACCGGGGAGCTGTTTTTT. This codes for CASSPLLAIDTGELFF.